This T cell receptor beta chain appears in the sequencing data of a study of blood T cell repertoires in COVID-19. Background on the study: From the United States, Italy and Spain came samples of acute and convalescent COVID-19. In each case, the material was cDNA or gDNA derived from T cells, B-cell-depleted T cells, or PBMCs.

As originally analysed: The assay estimated nucleated cells by amplifying reference gene primers. The assay was immunoSEQ multiplex PCR, and TCRdb's table has in-frame clones only and misses some. V, J and clone size are taken as reported in that table, and D and trimming were inferred from the DNA itself. The table has 150,000 to 200,000 clones, 86% seen once; the top ten hold 7%. This CDR3 is 19 amino acids long. Germline lookup yields CDR1 SGHRS and CDR2 YFSETQ. The trim removed 4 bases at V and 0 bases at J, leaving 15 bases unmatched. Sequencing used peripheral blood. The chain has TRBV5-1 and TRBJ2-3, with TRBD2 matching over 9 bases. This TCR was recovered from a woman older than 75 in a cohort sampled during active or convalescent COVID-19. CDR3 in DNA: TGCGCCAGCAGCCTGGAGGGGACGGATACTAGCGGGAGCACAGATACGCAGTATTTT. This codes for CASSLEGTDTSGSTDTQYF. Using reference TRBV5-1 and TRBJ2-3 for the parts outside the CDR3, the full variable domain is KAGVTQTPRYLIKTRGQQVTLSCSPISGHRSVSWYQQTPGQGLQFLFEYFSETQRNKGNFPGRFSGRQFSNSRSEMNVSTLELGDSALYLCASSLEGTDTSGSTDTQYFGPGTRLTVL.